This T cell receptor (beta chain) is from a study of blood T cell repertoires in COVID-19. Across the study: Acute-phase and convalescent COVID-19 samples originated in the United States, Italy and Spain. T cells, B-cell-depleted T cells, or PBMCs provided the cDNA or gDNA that served as material.

Per the original data handling: Researchers report that nucleated cell counts were estimated from reference gene primer amplification. Assay: immunoSEQ multiplex PCR; the TCRdb copy retains only in-frame clones and omits some. That table furnishes V, J and clone size, whereas the DNA furnished D and trimming. The sample contains around 200,000 clones, 65% to 80% of which appear only once. The V and J ends lost 7 bases and 1 base, in that order; junction bases with no gene match: 4. The germline gives CDR1 MGHDK, CDR2 SYGVNS. This CDR3 contains 14 residues. The material sequenced was peripheral blood. This chain joins TRBV25-1 and TRBJ1-1; 9 nucleotides align to TRBD1. The receptor was isolated from a woman between 45 and 60 years old with acute or convalescent COVID-19. The CDR3 DNA follows: TGTGCCAGCAATCGACAGGGGGAGAACACTGAAGCTTTCTTT. This codes for CASNRQGENTEAFF.